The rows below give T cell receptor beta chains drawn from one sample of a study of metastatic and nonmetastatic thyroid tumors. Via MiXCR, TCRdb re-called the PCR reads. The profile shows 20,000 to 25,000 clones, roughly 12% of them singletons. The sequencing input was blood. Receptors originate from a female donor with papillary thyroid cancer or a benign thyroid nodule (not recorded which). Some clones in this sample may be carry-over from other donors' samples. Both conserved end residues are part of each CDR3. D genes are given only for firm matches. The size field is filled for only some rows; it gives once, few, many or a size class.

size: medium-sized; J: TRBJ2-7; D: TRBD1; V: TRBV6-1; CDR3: CASKTGQGLGEQYF; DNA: TGTGCCAGCAAAACCGGACAGGGGCTCGGGGAGCAGTACTTC
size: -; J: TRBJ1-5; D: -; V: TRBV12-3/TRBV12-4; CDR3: CASSEGGRGQPQHF; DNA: TGTGCCAGCAGTGAGGGGGGGAGGGGTCAGCCCCAGCATTTT
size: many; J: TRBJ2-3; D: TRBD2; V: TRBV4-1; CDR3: CASKPGLAYTDTQYF; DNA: TGCGCCAGCAAACCGGGACTAGCGTACACAGATACGCAGTATTTT
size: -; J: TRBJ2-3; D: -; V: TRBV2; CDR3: CASSEGAGATDTQYF; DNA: TGTGCCAGCAGTGAGGGGGCAGGGGCGACAGATACGCAGTATTTT
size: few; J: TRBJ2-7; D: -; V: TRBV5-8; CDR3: CASSLGFEQYF; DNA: TGTGCCAGCAGCCTAGGGTTCGAGCAGTACTTC
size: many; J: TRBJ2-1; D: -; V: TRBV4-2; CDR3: CASSQTGTSSYNEQFF; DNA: TGTGCCAGCAGCCAAACCGGGACAAGCTCCTACAATGAGCAGTTCTTC
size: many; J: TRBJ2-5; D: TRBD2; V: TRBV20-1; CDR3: CSAPSGSGTQYF; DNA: TGCAGTGCTCCTAGCGGGAGTGGGACCCAGTACTTC
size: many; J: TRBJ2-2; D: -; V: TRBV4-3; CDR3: CASSQVRGSNTGELFF; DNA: TGCGCCAGCAGCCAAGTAAGGGGGTCGAACACCGGGGAGCTGTTTTTT
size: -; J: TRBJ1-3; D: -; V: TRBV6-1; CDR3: CASMQGPSGNTIYF; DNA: TGTGCCAGCATGCAGGGTCCCTCTGGAAACACCATATATTTT
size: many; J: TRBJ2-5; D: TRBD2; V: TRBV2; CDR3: CASSDGTSGRKTQYF; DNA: TGTGCCAGCAGTGACGGGACTAGCGGGAGAAAGACCCAGTACTTC
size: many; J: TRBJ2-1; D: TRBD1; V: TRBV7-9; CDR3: CASSLNSGGLDNEQFF; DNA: TGTGCCAGCAGCCTAAACTCAGGGGGCCTCGACAATGAGCAGTTCTTC
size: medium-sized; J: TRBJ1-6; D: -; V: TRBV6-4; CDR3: CASSDSWGGARNSPLHF; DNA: TGTGCCAGCAGTGACTCGTGGGGGGGCGCGCGGAATTCACCCCTCCACTTT
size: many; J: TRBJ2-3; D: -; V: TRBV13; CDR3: CASSSRKRPGDTQYF; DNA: TGTGCCAGCAGCTCACGCAAGCGCCCCGGGGATACGCAGTATTTT
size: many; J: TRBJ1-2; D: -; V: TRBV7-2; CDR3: CASSSGLVYGYTF; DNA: TGTGCCAGCAGCTCCGGACTGGTCTATGGCTACACCTTC
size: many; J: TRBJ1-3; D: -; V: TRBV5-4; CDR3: CASSLEGSHSGNTIYF; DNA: TGTGCCAGCAGCTTGGAGGGCAGCCACTCTGGAAACACCATATATTTT
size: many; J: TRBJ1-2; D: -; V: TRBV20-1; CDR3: CSAPMAGRNYGYTF; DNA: TGCAGTGCGCCAATGGCAGGAAGAAACTATGGCTACACCTTC
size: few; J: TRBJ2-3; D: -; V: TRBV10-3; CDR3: CAISLMEGDTDTQYF; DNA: TGTGCCATCAGTCTCATGGAGGGGGACACAGATACGCAGTATTTT
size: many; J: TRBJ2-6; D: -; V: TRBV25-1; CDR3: CASSGGTVSGRANVLTF; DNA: TGTGCCAGCAGTGGGGGGACGGTGTCTGGGCGGGCCAACGTCCTGACTTTC
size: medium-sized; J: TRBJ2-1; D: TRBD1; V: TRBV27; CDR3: CASRIDRAAYNEQFF; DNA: TGTGCCAGCAGGATAGACAGGGCCGCCTACAATGAGCAGTTCTTC
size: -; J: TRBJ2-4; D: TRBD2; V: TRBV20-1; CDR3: CSARDRGLAGAQKDIQYF; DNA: TGCAGTGCTAGAGATCGCGGACTAGCGGGAGCTCAAAAGGACATTCAGTACTTC
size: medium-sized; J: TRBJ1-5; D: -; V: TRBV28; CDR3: CASSFGKQPQHF; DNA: TGTGCCAGCAGTTTCGGGAAGCAGCCCCAGCATTTT
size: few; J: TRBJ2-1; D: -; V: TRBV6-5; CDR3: CASSTGVTHNEQFF; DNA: TGCGCCAGCAGTACGGGAGTAACCCACAATGAGCAGTTCTTC
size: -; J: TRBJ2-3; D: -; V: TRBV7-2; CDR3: CASSLASGGTDTQYF; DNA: TGTGCCAGCAGCTTAGCGTCGGGCGGCACAGATACGCAGTATTTT
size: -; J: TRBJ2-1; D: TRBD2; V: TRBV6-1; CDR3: CASSSVLAGAFNEQFF; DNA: TGTGCCAGCAGTTCCGTACTAGCGGGAGCCTTCAACGAGCAGTTCTTC
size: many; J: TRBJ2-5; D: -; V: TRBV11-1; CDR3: CASSSRWDQETQYF; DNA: TGTGCCAGCAGCTCGCGCTGGGACCAAGAGACCCAGTACTTC
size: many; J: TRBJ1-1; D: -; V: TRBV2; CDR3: CASPGRVGTEAFF; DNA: TGTGCCAGCCCGGGCAGGGTAGGCACTGAAGCTTTCTTT
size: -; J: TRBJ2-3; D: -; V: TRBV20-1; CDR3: CSARDPLSLLDTQYF; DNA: TGCAGTGCTAGAGACCCCTTGTCCCTATTAGATACGCAGTATTTT
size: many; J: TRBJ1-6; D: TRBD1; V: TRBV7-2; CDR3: CASSPGQFNSPLHF; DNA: TGTGCCAGCAGCCCGGGACAGTTCAATTCACCCCTCCACTTT
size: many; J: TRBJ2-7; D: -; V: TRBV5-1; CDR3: CASSSGPGAGAHEQYF; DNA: TGCGCCAGCAGCTCTGGTCCTGGGGCAGGTGCCCACGAGCAGTACTTC
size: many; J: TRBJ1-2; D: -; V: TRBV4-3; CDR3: CASSQDRAHENYGYTF; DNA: TGCGCCAGCAGCCAAGATCGGGCTCACGAAAACTATGGCTACACCTTC
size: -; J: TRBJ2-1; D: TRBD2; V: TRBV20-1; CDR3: CSAGPGLAGVYNNEQFF; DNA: TGCAGTGCTGGACCGGGACTAGCGGGAGTTTATAACAATGAGCAGTTCTTC
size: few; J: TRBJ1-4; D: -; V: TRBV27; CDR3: CASGPQRGANEKLFF; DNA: TGTGCCAGCGGACCGCAGCGAGGGGCAAATGAAAAACTGTTCTTT
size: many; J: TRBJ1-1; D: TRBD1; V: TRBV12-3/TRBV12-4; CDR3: CASSRRTGVNTEAFF; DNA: TGTGCCAGCAGTCGGCGGACAGGGGTGAACACTGAAGCTTTCTTT
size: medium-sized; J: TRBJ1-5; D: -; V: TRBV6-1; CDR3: CASSESELKQPQHF; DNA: TGTGCCAGCAGTGAAAGCGAACTTAAGCAGCCCCAGCATTTT
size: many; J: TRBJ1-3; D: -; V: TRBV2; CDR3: CASSDGISSGNTIYF; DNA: TGTGCCAGCAGTGACGGGATAAGCTCTGGAAACACCATATATTTT
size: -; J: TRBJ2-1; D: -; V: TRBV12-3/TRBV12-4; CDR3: CANSRNSGLNEQFF; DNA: TGTGCCAACAGCCGGAATAGCGGACTCAATGAGCAGTTCTTC
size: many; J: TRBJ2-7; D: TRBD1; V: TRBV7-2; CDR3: CASSLGGQGTYEQYF; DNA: TGTGCCAGCAGCTTAGGGGGACAGGGGACCTACGAGCAGTACTTC
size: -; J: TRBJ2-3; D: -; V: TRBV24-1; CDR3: CATSEPDREGADTQYF; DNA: TGTGCCACCAGTGAGCCTGACAGAGAGGGGGCAGATACGCAGTATTTT
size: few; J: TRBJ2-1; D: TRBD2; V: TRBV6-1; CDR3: CASSDGTSGSEQFF; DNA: TGTGCCAGCAGTGACGGGACTAGCGGGAGTGAGCAGTTCTTC
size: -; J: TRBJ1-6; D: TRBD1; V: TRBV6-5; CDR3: CASSYAQGGSPLHF; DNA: TGTGCCAGCAGTTACGCACAGGGGGGCTCACCCCTCCACTTT
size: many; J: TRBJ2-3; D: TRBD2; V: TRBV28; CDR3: CASGAGGSTDTQYF; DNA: TGTGCCAGCGGGGCGGGAGGTAGCACAGATACGCAGTATTTT
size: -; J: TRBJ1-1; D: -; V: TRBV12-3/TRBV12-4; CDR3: CASSHTTEAFF; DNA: TGTGCCAGCAGTCATACCACTGAAGCCTTCTTT
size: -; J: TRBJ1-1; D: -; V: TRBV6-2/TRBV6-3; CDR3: CASSPYTELNTEAFF; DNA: TGTGCCAGCAGTCCTTACACGGAATTGAACACTGAAGCTTTCTTT
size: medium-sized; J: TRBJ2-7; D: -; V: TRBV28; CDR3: CASSRLGGFEQYF; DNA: TGTGCCAGCAGCCGACTAGGGGGATTCGAGCAGTACTTC
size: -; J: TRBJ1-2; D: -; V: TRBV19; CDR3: CASSTSGLYNYGYTF; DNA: TGTGCCAGTAGTACTTCAGGGCTATATAACTATGGCTACACCTTC
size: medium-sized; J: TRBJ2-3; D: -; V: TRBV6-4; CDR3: CASSDGSTDTQYF; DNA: TGTGCCAGCAGTGACGGGAGCACAGATACGCAGTATTTT
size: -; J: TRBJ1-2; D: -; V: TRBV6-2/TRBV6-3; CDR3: CASSYSDRLGGYGYTF; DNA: TGTGCCAGCAGTTACTCAGACAGGTTGGGTGGGTATGGCTACACCTTC